Here is one TCR beta chain with its context. The entry originates in a study of blood T cell repertoires in COVID-19. As for the study in general: Samples came from the United States, Italy and Spain, spanning acute and convalescent COVID-19. Sources were T cells, B-cell-depleted T cells, or PBMCs; the material itself was cDNA or gDNA.

Per the original data handling: It was from reference gene primer amplification that nucleated cell counts were estimated. The protocol was immunoSEQ multiplex PCR, while the TCRdb copy is restricted to in-frame clones and leaves out a portion. V and J calls and clone size come straight from that table; D and trimming were deduced from the DNA. The sample contains 210,000 or so clones, about 90% of which appear only once. Germline V lookup: CDR1 PRHDT, CDR2 FYEKMQ (reference sequence). This CDR3 has 15 residues. V lost 5 bases, J lost 3 bases, and 2 bases stayed unmatched. Sequenced sample: peripheral blood. The rearrangement joins TRBV13 to TRBJ2-5; 14 nucleotides agree with TRBD2. The receptor was derived from a man aged 40-49 years with active or convalescent COVID-19. CDR3 bases: TGTGCCAGCAGCCCGGGACTAGCGGGAGAAGAGACCCAGTACTTC. Amino acids: CASSPGLAGEETQYF.